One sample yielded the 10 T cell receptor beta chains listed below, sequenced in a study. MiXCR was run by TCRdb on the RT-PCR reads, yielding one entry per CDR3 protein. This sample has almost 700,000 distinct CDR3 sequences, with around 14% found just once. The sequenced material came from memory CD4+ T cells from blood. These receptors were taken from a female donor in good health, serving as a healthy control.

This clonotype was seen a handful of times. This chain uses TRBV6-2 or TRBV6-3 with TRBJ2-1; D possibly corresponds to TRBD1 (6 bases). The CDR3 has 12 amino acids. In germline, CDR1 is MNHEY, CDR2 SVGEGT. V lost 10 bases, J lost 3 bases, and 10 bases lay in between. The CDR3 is CATQGNYNEQFF. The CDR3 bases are TGTGCCACCCAGGGGAACTACAATGAGCAGTTCTTC.

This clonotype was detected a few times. The CDR3 DNA sequence: TGTGCCAGCAGCTTAGTCTCTAGCGGGGGTCTCAATGAGCAGTTCTTC. Its translation: CASSLVSSGGLNEQFF. V usage is TRBV7-2 and J usage is TRBJ2-1; TRBD2 aligns across 10 bases. CDR3 length equals 16 residues. Germline trimming cut 1 base from V and 6 bases from J; bases unmatched to any gene: 6. CDR1 and CDR2 from the germline V gene are SGHTA and FQGNSA.

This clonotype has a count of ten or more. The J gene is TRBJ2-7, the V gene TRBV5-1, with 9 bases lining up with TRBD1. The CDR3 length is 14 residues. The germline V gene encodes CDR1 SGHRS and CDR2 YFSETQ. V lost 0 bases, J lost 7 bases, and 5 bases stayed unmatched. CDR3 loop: CASSLVDRGYEQYF. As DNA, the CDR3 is TGCGCCAGCAGCTTGGTCGACAGGGGGTATGAGCAGTACTTC.

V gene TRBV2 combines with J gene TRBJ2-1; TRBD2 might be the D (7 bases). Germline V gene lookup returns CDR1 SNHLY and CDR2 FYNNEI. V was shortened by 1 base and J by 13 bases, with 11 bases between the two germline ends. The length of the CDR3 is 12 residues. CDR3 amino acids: CASSEEGGGQFF. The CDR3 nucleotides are TGTGCCAGCAGTGAAGAGGGGGGGGGACAGTTCTTC.

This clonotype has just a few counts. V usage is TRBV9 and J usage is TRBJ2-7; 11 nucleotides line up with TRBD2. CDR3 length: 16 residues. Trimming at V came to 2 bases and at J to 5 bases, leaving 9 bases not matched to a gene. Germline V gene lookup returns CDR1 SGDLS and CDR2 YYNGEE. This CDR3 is CASSVGITSGSDEQYF. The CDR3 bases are TGTGCCAGCAGCGTTGGTATTACTAGCGGGAGCGACGAGCAGTACTTC.

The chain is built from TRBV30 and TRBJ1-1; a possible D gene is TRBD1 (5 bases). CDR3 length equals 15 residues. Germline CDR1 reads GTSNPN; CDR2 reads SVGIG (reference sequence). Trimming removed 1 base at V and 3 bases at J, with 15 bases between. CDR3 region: CAWSALGAGDTEAFF. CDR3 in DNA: TGTGCCTGGAGTGCTCTCGGGGCGGGGGACACTGAAGCTTTCTTT. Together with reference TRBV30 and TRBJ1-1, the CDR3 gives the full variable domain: SQTIHQWPATLVQPVGSPLSLECTVEGTSNPNLYWYRQAAGRGLQLLFYSVGIGQISSEVPQNLSASRPQDRQFILSSKKLLLSDSGFYLCAWSALGAGDTEAFFGQGTRLTVV.

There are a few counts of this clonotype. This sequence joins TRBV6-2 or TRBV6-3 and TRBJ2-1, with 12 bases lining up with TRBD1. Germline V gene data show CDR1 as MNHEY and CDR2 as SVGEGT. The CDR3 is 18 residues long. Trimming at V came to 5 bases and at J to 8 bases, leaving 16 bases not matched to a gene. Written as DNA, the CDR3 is TGTGCCAGCAGTCCGATACGCTCACCGGGACAGGGGGCCCATGAGCAGTTCTTC. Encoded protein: CASSPIRSPGQGAHEQFF.

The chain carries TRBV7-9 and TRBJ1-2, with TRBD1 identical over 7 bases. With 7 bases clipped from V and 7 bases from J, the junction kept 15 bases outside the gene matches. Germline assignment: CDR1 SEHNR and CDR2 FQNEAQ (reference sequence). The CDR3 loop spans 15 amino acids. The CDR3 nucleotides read TGTGCCAGCACCACCGGGGATTTGACAGGGTTTGGCTACACCTTC. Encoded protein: CASTTGDLTGFGYTF.

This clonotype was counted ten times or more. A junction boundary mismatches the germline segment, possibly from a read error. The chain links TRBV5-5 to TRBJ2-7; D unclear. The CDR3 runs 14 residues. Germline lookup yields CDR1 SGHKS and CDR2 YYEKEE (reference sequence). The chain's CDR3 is CASSSLRSSDEQYF. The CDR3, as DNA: TGTGCCAGCAGCTCCCTGAGATCCTCCGACGAGCAGTACTTC.

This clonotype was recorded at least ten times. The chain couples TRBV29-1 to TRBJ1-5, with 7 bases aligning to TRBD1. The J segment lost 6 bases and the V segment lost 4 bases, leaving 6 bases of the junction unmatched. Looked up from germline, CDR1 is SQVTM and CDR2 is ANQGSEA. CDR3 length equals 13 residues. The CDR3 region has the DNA TGCAGCGTTGGGAGGGGGCGCGGTCAGCCCCAGCATTTT. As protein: CSVGRGRGQPQHF.